This T cell receptor (beta chain) was observed in a study of blood T cells in healthy people across ages. CDR3 length equals 16 residues. Germline V gene data show CDR1 as PRHDT and CDR2 as FYEKMQ (reference sequence). Details on this clonotype: At one boundary the junction diverges from the germline segment, which might be a read error.

A second PCR, run for about 6 to 12 cycles, used a sample-barcoded 5' primer plus a J-beta primer mix. In TCRdb, the 5' RACE reads were re-called with MiXCR into one record per CDR3 protein. The data hold around 1.5 million distinct CDR3 sequences, with almost 60% observed a single time. V is TRBV13 and J is TRBJ2-3; 7 nucleotides line up with TRBD1. This sequence originates from a man aged 18 to 30 in good health. Specimen: blood. CDR3 protein: CASSLGTGLGTDMQYF. DNA of the CDR3: TGTGCCAGCAGCTTAGGGACAGGGTTGGGAACAGATATGCAGTATTTT.